A single sample is the source of the 12 T cell receptor beta chains below, sequenced in a study of shared clonotypes between healthy human individuals. Repertoires were generated with immunoSEQ multiplex PCR, while TCRdb's copy carries only in-frame clones and drops some. This sample carries about 700,000 clones, around 67% of them seen once, and the ten largest clones take 1.5% to 2%. The source material was memory CD4+ T cells sorted from blood. Specified subset: CD45RA-negative fraction. The receptors here all came from a woman aged 25-40 years in good health.

The table lists this clone with a count of one. The chain links TRBV5-5 to TRBJ2-1; 12 nucleotides match TRBD2. Germline V lookup: CDR1 SGHKS, CDR2 YYEKEE (reference sequence). Trimming cost V 0 bases and J 7 bases; bases outside gene matches: 2. CDR3 length: 15 amino acids. The CDR3 protein is CASSLGLAGANEQFF. In DNA, the CDR3 is TGTGCCAGCAGCTTGGGACTAGCGGGAGCTAATGAGCAGTTCTTC.

V gene TRBV28 combines with J gene TRBJ1-1; no firm D call. V dropped 7 bases and J dropped 5 bases, with 17 bases sitting between them. The V gene's germline CDR1 is MDHEN and CDR2 SYDVKM. The CDR3 consists of 14 residues. The CDR3: CASTLVSLRTEAFF. DNA for the CDR3: TGTGCCAGCACATTGGTGTCCCTGAGGACTGAAGCTTTCTTT.

This clone was seen only a few times. The chain couples TRBV29-1 to TRBJ2-7; D not certain. This CDR3 is 12 amino acids long. Trimming removed 6 bases at V and 0 bases at J, with 9 bases between. From germline, CDR1 is SQVTM and CDR2 ANQGSEA. The CDR3 loop reads CSVAWGSYEQYF. CDR3 DNA sequence: TGCAGCGTCGCCTGGGGCTCCTACGAGCAGTACTTC.

The rearrangement uses TRBV6-1 and TRBJ2-1; 10 nucleotides line up with TRBD2. After removal of 7 bases from V and 6 bases from J, the junction contained 6 bases not matched to a gene. The CDR3 is 14 amino acids. Germline values: CDR1 MNHNS, CDR2 SASEGT. The CDR3 is CASNTAGGPNEQFF. The DNA of the CDR3 is TGTGCCAGCAACACAGCGGGAGGGCCCAATGAGCAGTTCTTC.

On this clone: The sample contains more than one DNA sequence encoding this CDR3. The chain has TRBV18 and TRBJ1-1; no definite D call. The CDR3 totals 13 residues. Germline CDR1 reads KGHSH; CDR2 reads LQKENI. Trimming stripped 3 bases from V and 1 base from J, with 6 bases between. CDR3 coding DNA: TGTGCCAGCTCACCGTCGAAGAACACTGAAGCTTTCTTT. Translated, it gives CASSPSKNTEAFF.

The CDR3 is CASRPDSYGYTF. As DNA, the CDR3 is TGTGCCAGCAGACCGGACAGCTATGGCTACACCTTC. The chain employs TRBV7-9 and TRBJ1-2; possibly TRBD1 for D (6 bases). CDR1 is SEHNR and CDR2 is FQNEAQ in the germline V gene (reference sequence). Trimming left V 6 bases short and J 4 bases short, with 9 bases between. CDR3 length: 12 residues.

V and J are TRBV7-6 and TRBJ2-1, with D perhaps TRBD2 (6 bases). Germline V gives CDR1 SGHVS, CDR2 FNYEAQ. V lost 11 bases, J lost 0 bases, and 14 bases lay in between. This CDR3 region has 14 residues. The DNA of the CDR3 is TGTGCCGGAGCACACGGGAGCTCCTACAATGAGCAGTTCTTC. Residues: CAGAHGSSYNEQFF.

The genes are TRBV15 and TRBJ2-7; 10 bases agree with TRBD1. Germline CDR1 is LNHNV and CDR2 is YYDKDF (reference sequence). There are 16 residues in the CDR3. After removal of 0 bases from V and 1 base from J, the junction contained 3 bases not matched to a gene. In DNA form, the CDR3 reads TGTGCCACCAGCAGAGAGGGACAGGGGCAGTCCTACGAGCAGTACTTC. It yields the protein CATSREGQGQSYEQYF.

V and J are TRBV15 and TRBJ2-2, with D unresolved. This CDR3 spans 13 amino acids. The V and J ends lost 3 bases and 1 base respectively, with 3 bases between them. The germline CDR1 and CDR2 sequences are LNHNV and YYDKDF (reference sequence). The CDR3 bases are TGTGCCACCAGCAGGAAGAACACCGGGGAGCTGTTTTTT. As protein: CATSRKNTGELFF. The complete variable domain, with remaining parts taken from reference TRBV15 and TRBJ2-2, reads DAMVIQNPRYQVTQFGKPVTLSCSQTLNHNVMYWYQQKSSQAPKLLFHYYDKDFNNEADTPDNFQSRRPNTSFCFLDIRSPGLGDTAMYLCATSRKNTGELFFGEGSRLTVL.

The chain is built from TRBV11-3 and TRBJ2-1; 7 positions agree with TRBD2. CDR3 length: 15 amino acids. Germline V gives CDR1 SGHNT, CDR2 YENEEA. V trimming: 6 bases; J trimming: 4 bases; junction bases outside the gene matches: 9. The DNA of the CDR3 is TGTGCCAGCAGTTTCACAGCGGGACCATACAATGAGCAGTTCTTC. Translated, it gives CASSFTAGPYNEQFF.

The chain couples TRBV11-2 to TRBJ2-7; 10 bases are a match to TRBD1. The CDR3 loop spans 15 amino acids. After removal of 2 bases from V and 4 bases from J, the junction contained 5 bases not matched to a gene. Germline V CDR1 and CDR2: SGHAT, FQNNGV. CDR3 in DNA: TGTGCCAGCAGCTTATCGCGGACAGGGGGATACGAGCAGTACTTC. Translation gives CASSLSRTGGYEQYF.

V usage is TRBV5-4 and J usage is TRBJ2-7; D is unclear. Per the germline V gene, CDR1 is SGHNT and CDR2 is YYREEE (reference sequence). The CDR3 runs to 15 residues. The V end lost 0 bases, the J end lost 6 bases, and 16 bases lay between the germline ends. In DNA, the CDR3 is TGTGCCAGCAGCTTGGAGCTCAAAACCCCTAGCGAGCAGTACTTC. It codes for CASSLELKTPSEQYF.